These 25 T cell receptor beta chains were sequenced from one sample in a study of T cells in localized non-small cell lung cancer. Repertoires were generated with immunoSEQ multiplex PCR, while TCRdb's copy carries only in-frame clones and drops some. Among roughly 30,000 clones, 84% were seen once, and the ten largest hold 4% to 5.5%. The source was peripheral blood mononuclear cells, collected before any cancer treatment. The origin of the receptors is a man aged 40 to 75 with stage III lung adenocarcinoma.

The chain uses TRBV5-1 and TRBJ2-1, with 9 bases aligning to TRBD2. Per the germline V gene, CDR1 is SGHRS and CDR2 is YFSETQ. This CDR3 contains 16 residues. V was pared by 1 base and J by 7 bases, with 9 bases of the junction left unmatched. The CDR3 DNA reads as TGCGCCAGCAGCTTGACTATTAGCGGGAGTCGAAATGAGCAGTTCTTC. Encoded protein: CASSLTISGSRNEQFF.

The V call is TRBV6-1, the J call TRBJ1-2; D is possibly TRBD1 (5 bases). Germline-derived CDR1 and CDR2 are MNHNS and SASEGT. V gave up 6 bases and J gave up 4 bases, with 12 bases separating them. The CDR3 loop spans 13 amino acids. The CDR3 nucleotides are TGTGCCAGCAGGGTAGGACACACCTATGGCTACACCTTC. Translation: CASRVGHTYGYTF.

To note about this clone: Sequence at one end of the junction differs from germline and may be a read error. The gene calls are TRBV20-1 and TRBJ1-1, with TRBD1 as a possible D gene (5 bases). Per the germline V gene, CDR1 is DFQATT and CDR2 is SNEGSKA (reference sequence). The CDR3 contains 11 residues. The CDR3 region is CTRAQGTEAFF. The CDR3 region has the DNA TGTACAAGGGCCCAGGGCACTGAAGCTTTCTTT.

The table lists this clone with a few counts. The chain is built from TRBV15 and TRBJ2-3; D call uncertain. The length of the CDR3 is 14 residues. V was clipped by 4 bases and J by 1 base, with 9 bases between them. The germline V gene has CDR1 LNHNV and CDR2 YYDKDF (reference sequence). The chain's CDR3 is CATSIQRGTDTQYF. CDR3 coding DNA: TGTGCCACCAGCATCCAAAGGGGCACAGATACGCAGTATTTT.

The V and J genes are TRBV7-9 and TRBJ2-7; D possibly corresponds to TRBD1 (5 bases). V lost 7 bases and J lost 4, with 11 bases in between. This CDR3 comprises 12 residues. Germline lookup yields CDR1 SEHNR and CDR2 FQNEAQ (reference sequence). For the CDR3, the DNA is TGTGCCAGCACCGCGTCAGGGTACGAGCAGTACTTC. Protein sequence: CASTASGYEQYF.

This clone was counted between two and nine times. This chain connects TRBV10-3 to TRBJ2-3; possible D gene TRBD2, 7 bases. CDR3 length: 13 residues. Per the germline V gene, CDR1 is ENHRY and CDR2 is SYGVKD. V gave up 10 bases and J gave up 5 bases, with 16 bases separating them. The CDR3 region is CATGGGSGDTQYF. DNA of the CDR3: TGTGCCACCGGGGGCGGGAGTGGAGATACGCAGTATTTT.

CDR3 DNA: TGCAGCGTGGCGGCTAGCACAGATACGCAGTATTTT. This sequence encodes CSVAASTDTQYF. The chain carries TRBV29-1 and TRBJ2-3; D not certain. CDR1 and CDR2 from the germline V gene are SQVTM and ANQGSEA. Trimming cost V 6 bases and J 0 bases, with 7 bases left between them. This CDR3 region has 12 residues.

This clone was picked up one time. V is TRBV7-9 and J is TRBJ2-3; 8 bases align to TRBD2. The J segment lost 5 bases and the V segment lost 7 bases, leaving 11 bases of the junction unmatched. Germline CDR1 SEHNR, CDR2 FQNEAQ (reference sequence). The CDR3 sequence is 15 residues long. The CDR3 coding sequence is TGTGCCAGCACCCCTCCCGGACTAGCCGTAGATACGCAGTATTTT. It codes for CASTPPGLAVDTQYF.

The CDR3 reads CASTSGATHTHNEQFF. CDR3 nucleotides: TGTGCCAGCACCTCAGGGGCGACCCATACACACAATGAGCAGTTCTTC. The chain combines TRBV28 with TRBJ2-1, with a tentative D call TRBD1 (6 bases). This CDR3 is 16 amino acids long. Trimming stripped 7 bases from V and 5 bases from J, with 21 bases between. CDR1 is MDHEN, CDR2 SYDVKM, per germline. The variable domain in full, with the rest retrieved from reference TRBV28 and TRBJ2-1, is DVKVTQSSRYLVKRTGEKVFLECVQDMDHENMFWYRQDPGLGLRLIYFSYDVKMKEKGDIPEGYSVSREKKERFSLILESASTNQTSMYLCASTSGATHTHNEQFFGPGTRLTVL.

There are a few counts of this clone. V is TRBV5-1 and J is TRBJ1-5; perhaps TRBD1 as D (6 bases). Germline V gene sequence: CDR1 SGHRS, CDR2 YFSETQ. Trimming shortened V by 2 bases and J by 0 bases, and 9 bases separated the two germline ends. The CDR3 runs to 15 residues. The CDR3 spells CASSLQGLSNQPQHF. CDR3 sequence (DNA): TGCGCCAGCAGCTTACAGGGACTTAGCAATCAGCCCCAGCATTTT.

J is TRBJ1-1 and V is TRBV2; a possible D gene is TRBD1 (5 bases). Germline V gene data show CDR1 as SNHLY and CDR2 as FYNNEI. Trimming stripped 0 bases from V and 11 bases from J, with 16 bases between. CDR3 size: 14 residues. For the CDR3, the DNA is TGTGCCAGCAGTGAAGCTCGGACGTCCCGGGGGGCTTTCTTT. Protein: CASSEARTSRGAFF.

The J gene is TRBJ1-5, the V gene TRBV6-6; D is possibly TRBD1 (5 bases). Germline CDR1 MNHNY, CDR2 SVGAGI (reference sequence). The CDR3 totals 15 residues. V lost 2 bases and J lost 2, with 10 bases in between. The CDR3 DNA follows: TGTGCCAGCAGTTACGACAGTTGGGGCAATCAGCCCCAGCATTTT. It yields the protein CASSYDSWGNQPQHF.

The chain links TRBV7-9 to TRBJ2-1, with D possibly being TRBD2 (6 bases). The V end lost 5 bases, the J end lost 0 bases, and 14 bases lay between the germline ends. CDR3 size: 16 residues. CDR1 is SEHNR and CDR2 is FQNEAQ in the germline V gene (reference sequence). CDR3: CASSPWGDPSYNEQFF. The DNA for the CDR3 is TGTGCCAGCAGCCCGTGGGGGGACCCCTCCTACAATGAGCAGTTCTTC. The variable domain in full, completed from reference TRBV7-9 and TRBJ2-1, reads DTGVSQNPRHKITKRGQNVTFRCDPISEHNRLYWYRQTLGQGPEFLTYFQNEAQLEKSRLLSDRFSAERPKGSFSTLEIQRTEQGDSAMYLCASSPWGDPSYNEQFFGPGTRLTVL.

J is TRBJ2-5 and V is TRBV13; 10 bases fit TRBD1. This CDR3 region has 15 residues. From germline, CDR1 is PRHDT and CDR2 FYEKMQ (reference sequence). J lost 5 bases, V lost 6 bases, and 9 bases had no gene match. CDR3 sequence reads: CASRPTGGGFETQYF. The CDR3 DNA sequence: TGTGCCAGCAGACCGACAGGGGGCGGTTTTGAGACCCAGTACTTC.

This chain uses TRBV30 with TRBJ1-1; perhaps TRBD1 as D (5 bases). The CDR3 runs to 15 residues. Trimming stripped 0 bases from V and 0 bases from J, with 11 bases between. Per germline, CDR1 GTSNPN and CDR2 SVGIG (reference sequence). The CDR3 region is CAWSVFRAMNTEAFF. The CDR3 DNA is TGTGCCTGGAGTGTCTTCAGGGCGATGAACACTGAAGCTTTCTTT.

The chain uses TRBV5-6 and TRBJ1-1, with D tentatively TRBD1 (5 bases). Germline V gene sequence: CDR1 SGHDT, CDR2 YYEEEE. V was shortened by 4 bases and J by 4 bases, with 11 bases between the two germline ends. The CDR3 has 13 amino acids. The CDR3 DNA reads as TGTGCCAGCAGCGATGGGGGGACCACTGAAGCTTTCTTT. It yields the protein CASSDGGTTEAFF.

V and J are TRBV6-1 and TRBJ2-7; D may be TRBD2 (6 bases). V lost 1 base and J lost 1, with 8 bases in between. The CDR3 has 14 residues. Per germline, CDR1 MNHNS and CDR2 SASEGT. The CDR3 sequence: CASSEEEGSYEQYF. The CDR3 coding sequence is TGTGCCAGCAGTGAAGAGGAGGGGTCCTACGAGCAGTACTTC.

The rearrangement links TRBV5-1 to TRBJ2-5, with 9 bases lining up with TRBD2. Germline assignment: CDR1 SGHRS and CDR2 YFSETQ. The CDR3 has 17 residues. Trimming at V came to 0 bases and at J to 5 bases, leaving 11 bases not matched to a gene. CDR3 region: CASSLAARGGYPETQYF. DNA of the CDR3: TGCGCCAGCAGCTTGGCAGCGCGGGGGGGCTATCCGGAGACCCAGTACTTC.

As DNA, the CDR3 is TGCGCCAGCAGCGTAGGGACAGGGGATCAGACCCAGTACTTC. Translating gives CASSVGTGDQTQYF. The rearrangement links TRBV5-1 to TRBJ2-5, with 10 bases lining up with TRBD1. Germline V CDR1 and CDR2: SGHRS, YFSETQ. V lost 4 bases and J lost 6; bases outside the gene matches: 6. The CDR3 has 14 amino acids.

The chain employs TRBV10-3 and TRBJ2-1; D remains unclear. Germline lookup yields CDR1 ENHRY and CDR2 SYGVKD. The ends were cut back, 6 bases at V and 0 bases at J, with 9 bases in the middle. CDR3 length: 14 residues. CDR3 loop: CAISGASSYNEQFF. Written as DNA, the CDR3 is TGTGCCATCAGCGGAGCGAGCTCCTACAATGAGCAGTTCTTC.

The V call is TRBV25-1, the J call TRBJ1-2; D gene unclear. The length of the CDR3 is 14 residues. Germline V gene lookup returns CDR1 MGHDK and CDR2 SYGVNS. V was trimmed by 2 bases and J by 0 bases, leaving 7 bases between them. CDR3 residues: CASSEGGANYGYTF. CDR3 DNA: TGTGCCAGCAGTGAAGGCGGAGCTAACTATGGCTACACCTTC.

V usage is TRBV7-2 and J usage is TRBJ1-2, with TRBD1 matching over 8 bases. With 5 bases clipped from V and 8 bases from J, the junction kept 13 bases outside the gene matches. Germline CDR1 SGHTA, CDR2 FQGNSA. This CDR3 is 15 amino acids long. The CDR3 protein is CASSTSGTGVLGYTF. The CDR3 nucleotides are TGTGCCAGCAGCACCTCCGGGACAGGAGTATTAGGCTACACCTTC.

The chain uses TRBV11-2 and TRBJ1-6; 9 nucleotides align to TRBD1. Trimming cost V 5 bases and J 10 bases; bases outside gene matches: 6. The CDR3 is made up of 14 amino acids. Germline assignment: CDR1 SGHAT and CDR2 FQNNGV. CDR3: CASSLLTGGSPLHF. In DNA, the CDR3 is TGTGCCAGCAGCCTACTGACAGGGGGATCACCCCTCCACTTT.

CDR3 sequence (DNA): TGCGCCAGCAGCGAAAATTCAGGGGGCGGCTACACCTTC. This sequence encodes CASSENSGGGYTF. The genes are TRBV5-1 and TRBJ1-2, with 8 bases lining up with TRBD1. Trimming took 4 bases from V and 8 from J; bases not matched to a gene: 7. Germline CDR1 and CDR2: SGHRS and YFSETQ. This CDR3 has 13 residues. The full variable domain, in which reference TRBV5-1 and TRBJ1-2 provide the parts outside the CDR3, is KAGVTQTPRYLIKTRGQQVTLSCSPISGHRSVSWYQQTPGQGLQFLFEYFSETQRNKGNFPGRFSGRQFSNSRSEMNVSTLELGDSALYLCASSENSGGGYTFGSGTRLTVV.

This chain links TRBV4-1 with TRBJ2-2, with 12 bases matching TRBD2. CDR3 size: 18 residues. V trimming: 4 bases; J trimming: 0 bases; junction bases outside the gene matches: 6. In germline, CDR1 is MGHRA, CDR2 YSYEKL. CDR3: CASSLGLAGPTNTGELFF. The DNA of the CDR3 is TGCGCCAGCAGCCTAGGACTAGCGGGACCCACGAACACCGGGGAGCTGTTTTTT.